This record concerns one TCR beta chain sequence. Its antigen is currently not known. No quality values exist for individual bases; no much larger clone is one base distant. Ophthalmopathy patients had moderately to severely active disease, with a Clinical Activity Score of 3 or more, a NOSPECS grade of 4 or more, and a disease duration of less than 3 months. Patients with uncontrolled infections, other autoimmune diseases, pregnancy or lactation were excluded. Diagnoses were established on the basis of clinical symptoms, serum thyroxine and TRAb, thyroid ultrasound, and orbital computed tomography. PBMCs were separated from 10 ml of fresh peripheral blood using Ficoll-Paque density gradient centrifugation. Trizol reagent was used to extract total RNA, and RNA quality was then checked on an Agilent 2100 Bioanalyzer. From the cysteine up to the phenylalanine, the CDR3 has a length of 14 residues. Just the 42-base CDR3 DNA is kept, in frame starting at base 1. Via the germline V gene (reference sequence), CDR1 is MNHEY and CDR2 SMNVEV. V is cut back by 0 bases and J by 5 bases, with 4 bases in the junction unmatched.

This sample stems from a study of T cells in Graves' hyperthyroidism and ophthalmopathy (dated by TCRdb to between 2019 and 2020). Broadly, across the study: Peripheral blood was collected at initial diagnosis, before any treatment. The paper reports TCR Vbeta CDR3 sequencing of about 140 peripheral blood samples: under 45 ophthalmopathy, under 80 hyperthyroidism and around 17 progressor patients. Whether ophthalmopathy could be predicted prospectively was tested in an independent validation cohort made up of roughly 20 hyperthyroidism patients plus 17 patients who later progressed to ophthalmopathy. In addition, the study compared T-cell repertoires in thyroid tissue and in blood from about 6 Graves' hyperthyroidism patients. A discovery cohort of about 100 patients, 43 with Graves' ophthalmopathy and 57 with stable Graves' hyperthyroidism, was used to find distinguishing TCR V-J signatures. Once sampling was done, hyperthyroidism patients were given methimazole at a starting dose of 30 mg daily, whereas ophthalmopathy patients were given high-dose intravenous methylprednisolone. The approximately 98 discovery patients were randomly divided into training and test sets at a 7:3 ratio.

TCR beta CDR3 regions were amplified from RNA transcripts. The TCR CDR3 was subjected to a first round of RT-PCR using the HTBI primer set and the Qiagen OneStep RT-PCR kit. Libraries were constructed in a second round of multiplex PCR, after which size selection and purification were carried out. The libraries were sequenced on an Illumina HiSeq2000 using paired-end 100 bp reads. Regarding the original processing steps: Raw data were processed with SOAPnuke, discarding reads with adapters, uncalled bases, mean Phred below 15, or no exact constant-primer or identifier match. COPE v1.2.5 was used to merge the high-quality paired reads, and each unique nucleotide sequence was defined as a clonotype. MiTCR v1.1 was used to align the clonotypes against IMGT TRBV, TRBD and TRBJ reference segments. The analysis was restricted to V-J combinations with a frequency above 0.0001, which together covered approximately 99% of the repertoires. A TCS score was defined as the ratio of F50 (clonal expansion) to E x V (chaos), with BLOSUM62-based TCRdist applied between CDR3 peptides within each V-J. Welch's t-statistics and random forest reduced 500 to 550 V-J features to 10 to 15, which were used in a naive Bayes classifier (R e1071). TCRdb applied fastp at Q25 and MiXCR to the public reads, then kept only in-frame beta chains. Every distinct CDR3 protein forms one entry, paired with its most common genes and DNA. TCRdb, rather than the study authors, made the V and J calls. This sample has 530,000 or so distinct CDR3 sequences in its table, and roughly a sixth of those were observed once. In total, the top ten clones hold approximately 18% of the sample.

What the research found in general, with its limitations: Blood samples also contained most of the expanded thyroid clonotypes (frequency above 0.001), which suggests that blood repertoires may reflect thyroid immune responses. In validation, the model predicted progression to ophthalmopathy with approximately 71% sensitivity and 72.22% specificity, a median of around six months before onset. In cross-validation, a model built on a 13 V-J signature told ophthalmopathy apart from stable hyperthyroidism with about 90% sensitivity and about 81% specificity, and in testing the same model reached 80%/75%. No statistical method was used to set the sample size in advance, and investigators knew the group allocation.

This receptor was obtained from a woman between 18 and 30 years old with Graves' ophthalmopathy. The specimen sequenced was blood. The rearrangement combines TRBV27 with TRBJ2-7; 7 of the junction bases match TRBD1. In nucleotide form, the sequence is TGTGCCAGCAGTTTATCGAGGGGGCCCCACGAGCAGTACTTC. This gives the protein CASSLSRGPHEQYF.